The 18 T cell receptor beta chains given below trace back to one sample, sequenced in a study of spatial heterogeneity in lung cancer. Time point denoted: sample taken at primary tumor resection. Unsorted samples of tumor, nontumor lung or frozen PBMC had their whole RNA sequenced. One entry per CDR3 protein, called by TCRdb with MiXCR from the 5' RACE reads. The sample has 25,000 to 35,000 distinct CDR3 sequences; roughly 8% are singletons. The specimen was PBMCs, collected at surgery. The source of these receptors is a female donor with early-stage non-small cell lung cancer.

The chain combines TRBV12-3 or TRBV12-4 with TRBJ2-7; 8 bases fit TRBD1. V lost 2 bases and J lost 2; bases outside the gene matches: 2. This CDR3 has 14 amino acids. This CDR3 reads CASSLRQGPYEQYF. The CDR3 DNA reads as TGTGCCAGCAGTTTACGACAGGGGCCCTACGAGCAGTACTTC.

In its sample, this clonotype was seen many times. The rearrangement joins TRBV10-3 to TRBJ2-1, with unresolved D. CDR1 is ENHRY and CDR2 is SYGVKD in the germline V gene. This CDR3 has 11 residues. V gave up 5 bases and J gave up 7 bases, with 6 bases separating them. The CDR3 DNA reads TGTGCCATCAGTACAAGGAATGAGCAGTTCTTC. Translating it yields CAISTRNEQFF.

The chain uses TRBV5-1 and TRBJ1-4; D gene uncertain. Germline loops: CDR1 SGHRS, CDR2 YFSETQ. The CDR3 length is 16 residues. The V end was cut by 3 bases, the J end by 6 bases, with 18 bases between. The CDR3 loop reads CASSSGGHETYEKLFF. CDR3 coding DNA: TGCGCCAGCAGCTCGGGAGGGCACGAGACTTATGAAAAACTGTTTTTT.

This clonotype was seen only a few times. The rearrangement joins TRBV29-1 to TRBJ2-7, with 7 bases fitting TRBD2. The CDR3 covers 11 residues. V shed 4 bases and J 5 bases; nucleotides not matched to a gene: 2. The germline CDR1 and CDR2 sequences are SQVTM and ANQGSEA. CDR3 amino acids: CSVALANEQYF. The CDR3 DNA is TGCAGCGTTGCACTAGCGAACGAGCAGTACTTC.

This clonotype was counted ten times or more. V gene TRBV12-3 or TRBV12-4 combines with J gene TRBJ1-4; D gene uncertain. The CDR3 covers 14 residues. V shed 1 base and J shed 14 bases, with 17 bases lying between them. The CDR3: CASSLGGRFLSLFF. DNA of the CDR3: TGTGCCAGCAGTTTAGGTGGACGGTTCCTGAGTCTGTTTTTT.

The rearrangement links TRBV27 to TRBJ2-5, with D perhaps matching TRBD1 (7 bases). Germline CDR1 reads MNHEY; CDR2 reads SMNVEV (reference sequence). The CDR3 contains 14 residues. V was trimmed by 6 bases and J by 6 bases, leaving 17 bases between them. The CDR3 protein is CASRPQGGGKTQYF. For the CDR3, the DNA is TGTGCCAGCAGACCTCAGGGGGGCGGGAAGACCCAGTACTTC.

This clonotype was seen at least ten times. The chain joins TRBV27 to TRBJ2-2, with TRBD2 identical over 7 bases. Per germline, CDR1 MNHEY and CDR2 SMNVEV (reference sequence). The ends lost 5 bases at V and 5 bases at J; junction bases unmatched: 11. The CDR3 sequence is 16 residues long. In DNA, the CDR3 is TGTGCCAGCAGTCCTCTAGCGATCGGGGGGACCGGGGAGCTGTTTTTT. Its protein is CASSPLAIGGTGELFF.

This clonotype was counted many times. V is TRBV29-1 and J is TRBJ1-2, with D perhaps matching TRBD1 (5 bases). Germline values: CDR1 SQVTM, CDR2 ANQGSEA. Between the trimmed V and J ends, which lost 5 bases and 4 bases, there was a span of 17 bases. The CDR3 contains 14 residues. The CDR3 bases are TGCAGCGTTTATATCCGGGGCAGGGCCTATGGCTACACCTTC. Translating it yields CSVYIRGRAYGYTF.

The J gene is TRBJ1-6, the V gene TRBV12-3 or TRBV12-4; no clear D. CDR3 size: 14 residues. The V and J ends lost 3 bases and 7 bases respectively, with 10 bases between them. CDR3 residues: CASSFGGENSPLHF. The CDR3 bases are TGTGCCAGCAGTTTTGGTGGGGAAAATTCACCCCTCCACTTT.

At least ten counts were recorded for this clonotype. The chain is built from TRBV12-3 or TRBV12-4 and TRBJ1-1; the D is unclear. V was shortened by 6 bases and J by 0 bases, with 14 bases between the two germline ends. The CDR3 has 15 residues. The CDR3 region is CASSLSPWLNTEAFF. CDR3 in DNA: TGTGCCAGCAGCCTATCCCCTTGGTTGAACACTGAAGCTTTCTTT.

This clonotype was detected many times. The genes are TRBV5-8 and TRBJ2-1; D tentatively fits TRBD1 or TRBD2 (5 bases each). Trimming removed 4 bases at V and 0 bases at J, with 8 bases between. The CDR3 loop spans 14 amino acids. Germline V CDR1 and CDR2: SGHTS, YDEGEE. CDR3 nucleotide sequence: TGTGCCAGCAGCCGGGACCTCTCCTACAATGAGCAGTTCTTC. It yields the protein CASSRDLSYNEQFF.

The V call is TRBV10-3, the J call TRBJ1-1; D unresolved. This CDR3 is built from 14 residues. CDR1 is ENHRY and CDR2 is SYGVKD in the germline V gene. V gave up 6 bases and J gave up 1 base, with 12 bases separating them. This CDR3 reads CAIRPPSGNTEAFF. CDR3 in DNA: TGTGCCATCAGACCCCCCAGTGGGAACACTGAAGCTTTCTTT.

The chain combines TRBV5-6 with TRBJ1-1; weak D call: TRBD1 (5 bases). Germline CDR1 reads SGHDT; CDR2 reads YYEEEE. V dropped 0 bases and J dropped 1 base, with 13 bases sitting between them. There are 16 residues in the CDR3. The CDR3 spells CASSLAGRGENTEAFF. The CDR3 DNA follows: TGTGCCAGCAGCTTGGCCGGGAGGGGAGAGAACACTGAAGCTTTCTTT.

This clonotype was counted many times. The rearrangement uses TRBV25-1 and TRBJ2-5, with D possibly matching TRBD1 (5 bases). Per the germline V gene, CDR1 is MGHDK and CDR2 is SYGVNS. This CDR3 is 14 amino acids long. Trimming removed 4 bases from V and 4 bases from J, with 13 bases in between. The CDR3 DNA reads TGTGCCAGCAGTGTCGGGCAGGGCGGAGAGACCCAGTACTTC. It specifies CASSVGQGGETQYF.

This clonotype was counted at least ten times. This chain links TRBV21-1 with TRBJ2-5; TRBD1, the table's D call, was not compared with the DNA. TRBV21-1 is reported as a pseudogene. CDR3 length: 17 amino acids. The DNA of the CDR3 is TGTGCCAGCAGCAAAAGGAGAGGACAGAGCCGCAGAGAGACCCAGTACTTC. As protein: CASSKRRGQSRRETQYF.

The CDR3 DNA reads as TGTGCCAGCAGCTCACCGGGACTAGCGGGAGTCACCTACGAGCAGTACTTC. Protein: CASSSPGLAGVTYEQYF. The chain combines TRBV11-2 with TRBJ2-7; 14 nucleotides line up with TRBD2. This CDR3 contains 17 residues. Per the germline V gene, CDR1 is SGHAT and CDR2 is FQNNGV. With 4 bases clipped from V and 2 bases from J, the junction kept 7 bases outside the gene matches.

This clonotype was seen a few times. The rearrangement links TRBV11-1 to TRBJ2-1, with D possibly matching TRBD2 (5 bases). V lost 2 bases, J lost 7 bases, and 15 bases lay in between. The CDR3 extends over 15 amino acids. Per the germline V gene, CDR1 is SGHAT and CDR2 is FQDESV (reference sequence). The CDR3 sequence is CASSLIVEVRNEQFF. In DNA form, the CDR3 reads TGTGCCAGCAGCTTAATAGTGGAGGTTAGGAATGAGCAGTTCTTC.

This clonotype is medium-sized by share. The chain employs TRBV27 and TRBJ1-1; D is perhaps TRBD1 (5 bases). Deletions cut 2 bases from V and 4 bases from J, with 11 bases between. From germline, CDR1 is MNHEY and CDR2 SMNVEV (reference sequence). The CDR3 has 14 residues. The CDR3 bases are TGTGCCAGCAGTTTAAAGGGGTGGGGCACTGAAGCTTTCTTT. Translation gives CASSLKGWGTEAFF.